This T cell receptor beta chain was sequenced in a study of molecular identifiers for immune sequencing clone quantification. The CDR3 contains 15 residues. Looked up from germline, CDR1 is MDHEN and CDR2 is SYDVKM. The J segment lost 2 bases and the V segment lost 5 bases, leaving 1 base of the junction unmatched. Naive CD8 T cells were sorted, and the gate applied was CD8+CD4-CCR7+CD45RA+. This clonotype appeared many times. TCRdb re-analysed the PCR reads in MiXCR, keeping a single row per CDR3 protein. Of hundreds of thousands of distinct CDR3 sequences in the sample, 25% were seen once. This sequence originates from a human donor in good health. Some libraries in this study had Jurkat cell RNA spiked in. The sample comprised naive CD8+ T cells from blood, with Jurkat cell RNA spiked in. Regarding subset: FACS-sorted CD8+CD4-CCR7+CD45RA+ naive T cells. This chain connects TRBV28 to TRBJ2-3; 13 bases fit TRBD2. CDR3 DNA: TGTGCCAGCAGTGGACTAGCGGGGGACACAGATACGCAGTATTTT. It encodes CASSGLAGDTDTQYF.